Presented here are 24 T cell receptor beta chains from one specimen sequenced in a study of blood T cell repertoires in COVID-19. Clones were sequenced by immunoSEQ multiplex PCR, and TCRdb holds only the in-frame ones, with some missing. Found here are about 250,000 clones, about 88% of them singletons; the top ten hold 3%. The sequenced material came from PBMCs or T cells enriched from blood (not recorded which). The receptor source for this set is a woman aged 45-60 years who had recovered from COVID-19.

J is TRBJ1-1 and V is TRBV6-5; TRBD1 is a possible D gene (5 bases). The V end lost 1 base, the J end lost 3 bases, and 12 bases lay between the germline ends. Germline V gene sequence: CDR1 MNHEY, CDR2 SVGAGI. This CDR3 has 15 amino acids. CDR3 sequence: CASSYLQVRDTEAFF. DNA for the CDR3: TGTGCCAGCAGTTACTTACAGGTCCGAGACACTGAAGCTTTCTTT.

The chain employs TRBV20-1 and TRBJ2-7; 7 nucleotides line up with TRBD1. Germline V gene sequence: CDR1 DFQATT, CDR2 SNEGSKA (reference sequence). V was pared by 6 bases and J by 6 bases, with 5 bases of the junction left unmatched. This CDR3 region has 11 residues. CDR3 residues: CSAPTGVEQYF. As DNA, the CDR3 is TGCAGTGCCCCAACAGGGGTCGAGCAGTACTTC.

The chain recombines TRBV28 with TRBJ1-1; tentative D call: TRBD1 (6 bases). CDR1 and CDR2 (germline): MDHEN, SYDVKM. Trimming pared 2 bases from V and 3 bases from J, leaving 13 bases between. The CDR3 consists of 15 residues. CDR3 amino acids: CASSLNRPGDTEAFF. As DNA, the CDR3 is TGTGCCAGCAGTTTAAATCGGCCAGGGGACACTGAAGCTTTCTTT. The full variable domain, its missing parts supplied by reference TRBV28 and TRBJ1-1, is DVKVTQSSRYLVKRTGEKVFLECVQDMDHENMFWYRQDPGLGLRLIYFSYDVKMKEKGDIPEGYSVSREKKERFSLILESASTNQTSMYLCASSLNRPGDTEAFFGQGTRLTVV.

The CDR3 coding sequence is TGTGCCAGCAGCTTTGGCACCACTGAAGCTTTCTTT. It specifies CASSFGTTEAFF. The genes are TRBV7-9 and TRBJ1-1; D uncertain. V was clipped by 3 bases and J by 4 bases, with 6 bases between them. Germline values: CDR1 SEHNR, CDR2 FQNEAQ (reference sequence). The CDR3 consists of 12 residues.

The chain joins TRBV5-4 to TRBJ2-3; 10 positions agree with TRBD2. The CDR3 runs 16 residues. With 4 bases clipped from V and 1 base from J, the junction kept 6 bases outside the gene matches. Germline V CDR1 and CDR2: SGHNT, YYREEE (reference sequence). The CDR3 DNA reads TGTGCCAGCAGCCCGGGACTAGCGAGACGCACAGATACGCAGTATTTT. Translating gives CASSPGLARRTDTQYF.

Concerning this clone: Other DNA sequences of this sample code for an identical CDR3. This chain joins TRBV5-1 and TRBJ1-1, with D unresolved. This CDR3 region has 13 residues. Germline-derived CDR1 and CDR2 are SGHRS and YFSETQ. Trimming cost V 1 base and J 0 bases, with 4 bases left between them. CDR3 in amino acids: CASSLSVNTEAFF. CDR3 nucleotide sequence: TGCGCCAGCAGCTTGTCTGTGAACACTGAAGCTTTCTTT.

This clone was seen once. CDR3 amino acids: CASSFGRVGTEAFF. The CDR3 coding sequence is TGTGCCAGCAGCTTTGGCAGGGTGGGCACTGAAGCTTTCTTT. This chain joins TRBV11-2 and TRBJ1-1, with a weak D call TRBD1 (5 bases). CDR3 length: 14 residues. Germline loops: CDR1 SGHAT, CDR2 FQNNGV. The V and J ends lost 3 bases and 4 bases respectively, with 12 bases between them. Looking up the rest from reference TRBV11-2 and TRBJ1-1 gives the full variable domain: EAGVAQSPRYKIIEKRQSVAFWCNPISGHATLYWYQQILGQGPKLLIQFQNNGVVDDSQLPKDRFSAERLKGVDSTLKIQPAKLEDSAVYLCASSFGRVGTEAFFGQGTRLTVV.

This rearrangement joins TRBV2 to TRBJ2-2, with TRBD1 as a possible D gene (6 bases). The CDR3 has 14 residues. Germline loops: CDR1 SNHLY, CDR2 FYNNEI. Trimming cost V 8 bases and J 1 base, with 11 bases left between them. The CDR3 sequence is CASHRDKNTGELFF. CDR3 nucleotide sequence: TGTGCCAGCCACCGGGACAAGAACACCGGGGAGCTGTTTTTT.

The V gene is TRBV7-9, the J gene TRBJ2-3; TRBD2 agrees at 13 bases. The CDR3 loop spans 16 amino acids. V shed 4 bases and J 2 bases; nucleotides not matched to a gene: 3. The germline CDR1 and CDR2 sequences are SEHNR and FQNEAQ (reference sequence). The CDR3 region has the DNA TGTGCCAGCAGCTCGGGACTAGCGGGGCTCACAGATACGCAGTATTTT. It yields the protein CASSSGLAGLTDTQYF.

The chain couples TRBV7-6 to TRBJ1-1, with TRBD1 matching over 7 bases. Trimming took 3 bases from V and 2 from J; bases not matched to a gene: 6. The length of the CDR3 is 15 residues. Germline V gene data show CDR1 as SGHVS and CDR2 as FNYEAQ. The CDR3 loop is CASSLRPGGNTEAFF. The CDR3, as DNA: TGTGCCAGCAGCTTGCGGCCAGGGGGTAACACTGAAGCTTTCTTT.

The chain combines TRBV10-3 with TRBJ1-5; 7 nucleotides line up with TRBD1. CDR1 and CDR2 (germline): ENHRY, SYGVKD. This CDR3 region has 15 residues. The J segment lost 1 base and the V segment lost 2 bases, leaving 2 bases of the junction unmatched. As DNA, the CDR3 is TGTGCCATCAGTGAGGACAGGGCGAGCAATCAGCCCCAGCATTTT. This gives the protein CAISEDRASNQPQHF.

The chain has TRBV10-2 and TRBJ2-2; 7 nucleotides align to TRBD1. CDR3 length equals 14 residues. J lost 0 bases, V lost 6 bases, and 1 base had no gene match. Per the germline V gene, CDR1 is WSHSY and CDR2 is SAAADI. The DNA of the CDR3 is TGCGCCAGCAGGGGACAGACGAACACCGGGGAGCTGTTTTTT. It yields the protein CASRGQTNTGELFF.

The chain couples TRBV29-1 to TRBJ1-2; D perhaps matches TRBD1 (5 bases). In germline, CDR1 is SQVTM, CDR2 ANQGSEA. V was trimmed by 5 bases and J by 3 bases, leaving 16 bases between them. The CDR3 is made up of 14 amino acids. The chain's CDR3 is CSVSPGRVDYGYTF. The CDR3 DNA sequence: TGCAGCGTTTCCCCAGGCAGGGTGGACTATGGCTACACCTTC.

This chain joins TRBV2 and TRBJ2-2, with TRBD1 matching 10 bases. Looked up from germline, CDR1 is SNHLY and CDR2 is FYNNEI. The J segment lost 4 bases and the V segment lost 0 bases, leaving 2 bases of the junction unmatched. The CDR3 is 16 residues long. This chain's CDR3 is CASSEAGTGVTGELFF. In nucleotides, the CDR3 is TGTGCCAGCAGTGAAGCAGGGACAGGGGTCACCGGGGAGCTGTTTTTT.

This chain joins TRBV27 and TRBJ2-2; the match to TRBD1 covers 11 bases. There are 14 residues in the CDR3. J was trimmed by 4 bases and V by 7 bases; bases with no gene match: 2. Germline V gene lookup returns CDR1 MNHEY and CDR2 SMNVEV (reference sequence). The DNA of the CDR3 is TGTGCCAGCATGGGGACAGGGGGCACCGGGGAGCTGTTTTTT. It translates to CASMGTGGTGELFF.

This chain connects TRBV20-1 to TRBJ2-2; a possible D gene is TRBD2 (5 bases). CDR3 length: 15 amino acids. V was clipped by 3 bases and J by 1 base, with 12 bases between them. Germline V lookup: CDR1 DFQATT, CDR2 SNEGSKA (reference sequence). The DNA for the CDR3 is TGCAGTGCTAGTTTCCCTAGCAGGAACACCGGGGAGCTGTTTTTT. This codes for CSASFPSRNTGELFF.

This clone was observed once. The chain joins TRBV12-3 or TRBV12-4 to TRBJ2-3; TRBD1 is a possible D gene (5 bases). Trimming cost V 3 bases and J 6 bases, with 10 bases left between them. The CDR3 totals 13 residues. This CDR3 reads CASSFKGSDTQYF. In DNA, the CDR3 is TGTGCCAGCAGTTTTAAGGGGTCGGATACGCAGTATTTT.

This clone came up a few times. The chain couples TRBV28 to TRBJ2-1; the match to TRBD2 covers 7 bases. In germline, CDR1 is MDHEN, CDR2 SYDVKM. The CDR3 covers 16 residues. V gave up 3 bases and J gave up 7 bases; unmatched junction bases: 12. The CDR3 sequence: CASSFLRESFGNEQFF. The CDR3 DNA is TGTGCCAGCAGTTTTTTGCGGGAGTCTTTCGGGAATGAGCAGTTCTTC.

The chain couples TRBV11-3 to TRBJ2-2; 7 nucleotides agree with TRBD1. CDR1 and CDR2 (germline): SGHNT, YENEEA. This CDR3 comprises 16 residues. With V trimmed by 5 bases and J by 2 bases, 8 bases remained unmatched. CDR3 bases: TGTGCCAGCAGCCTCTGGGCAGGGGGTAACACCGGGGAGCTGTTTTTT. Amino acids: CASSLWAGGNTGELFF.

This clone was found once. J is TRBJ1-1 and V is TRBV5-1; D gene uncertain. V shed 2 bases and J shed 0 bases, with 8 bases lying between them. This CDR3 contains 14 residues. Germline V gene lookup returns CDR1 SGHRS and CDR2 YFSETQ. The CDR3 sequence is CASSFGVVNTEAFF. The CDR3 DNA reads as TGCGCCAGCAGCTTCGGAGTGGTGAACACTGAAGCTTTCTTT.

The chain carries TRBV30 and TRBJ2-4; 14 positions agree with TRBD2. The CDR3 runs 22 residues. With 0 bases clipped from V and 1 base from J, the junction kept 17 bases outside the gene matches. Germline V gene sequence: CDR1 GTSNPN, CDR2 SVGIG (reference sequence). The CDR3 protein is CAWSVLGGLTSGRAHAKNIQYF. The CDR3 region has the DNA TGTGCCTGGAGTGTACTGGGGGGATTGACTAGCGGGAGGGCTCACGCCAAAAACATTCAGTACTTC.

This chain uses TRBV27 with TRBJ2-1, with 13 bases fitting TRBD2. Germline assignment: CDR1 MNHEY and CDR2 SMNVEV (reference sequence). The V and J ends lost 5 bases and 3 bases, in that order; junction bases with no gene match: 1. This CDR3 region has 15 residues. CDR3: CASSRLAGGYNEQFF. Written as DNA, the CDR3 is TGTGCCAGCAGTAGACTAGCGGGGGGCTACAATGAGCAGTTCTTC.

This clone has a single count. This sequence joins TRBV7-2 and TRBJ2-3; TRBD2 matches 13 bases. V was pared by 2 bases and J by 4 bases, with 9 bases of the junction left unmatched. The germline V gene has CDR1 SGHTA and CDR2 FQGNSA. This CDR3 is 18 amino acids long. CDR3 protein: CASSLPPITSGGADTQYF. The CDR3 region has the DNA TGTGCCAGCAGCTTACCCCCAATCACTAGCGGGGGGGCAGATACGCAGTATTTT.

J is TRBJ2-7 and V is TRBV20-1, with a possible D match to TRBD2 (6 bases). Looked up from germline, CDR1 is DFQATT and CDR2 is SNEGSKA (reference sequence). Deletions cut 3 bases from V and 6 bases from J, with 18 bases between. The CDR3 loop spans 14 amino acids. CDR3 nucleotides: TGCAGTGCTAGTAAGGAGGGAGTAGGTGGCGAGCAGTACTTC. It encodes CSASKEGVGGEQYF.